This T cell receptor beta chain originates from a study of T cell repertoires in cytomegalovirus infection (dated by TCRdb to about 2019). For context, the study as a whole: The HLA type of each donor mattered for the analysis, because public TCR beta signatures pointed to carriage of CMV infection along with the matching HLA type.

Study-wide conclusions, independent of this receptor: Cumulative frequency of public TCR beta family members discriminated carriers of CMV infection plus the relevant HLA type in this cohort and an independent approximately 360-donor cohort. The ex vivo response was dominated by HLA-C-restricted CMV-specific TCR beta clonotypes, which also provided the single most frequent clonotype in two of eight donors.

The CDR3, cysteine through phenylalanine, is 13 amino acids long. CDR3 DNA only is kept here, 39 bases in frame from base 1. CDR1 and CDR2 were assigned from the germline V gene as SQVTM and ANQGSEA. V is pruned by 5 bases and J by 7 bases, leaving 7 bases of the junction without a gene match. This clonotype was detected many times. This receptor's antigen is unknown. Base qualities are not recorded, but no much larger clone differs from it by a single base. TCRdb records Illumina HiSeq 1500 as the sequencer. TCRdb ran its own pipeline on the public reads, namely fastp trimming at Q25 and MiXCR clone calling, and kept in-frame beta chains. One record per CDR3 amino acid sequence lists the most common genes and DNA. A total of about 300,000 distinct CDR3 sequences appear in this sample, roughly a tenth of them only once. The ten top clones hold less than 3% of the sample.

Sequencing was done on a sample of PBMCs. This clonotype was sampled from a human donor in good health (CMV status not recorded). Some clones in this sample may be carry-over from other donors' samples. The chain is made from TRBV29-1 and TRBJ2-2; 7 nucleotides in the junction match TRBD1. CDR3 region: CSVRDSKSGELFF. In nucleotides, the sequence is TGCAGCGTTCGGGACAGTAAAAGCGGGGAGCTGTTTTTT.